This TCR beta chain was sequenced for a study of blood T cells in healthy people across ages. Study-wide findings and caveats: Among T cells, TCR beta diversity per million cells dropped roughly linearly as age rose. Since the PBMCs were unsorted, naive and antigen-experienced cells could not be conclusively compared.

Combining a sample-barcoded 5' primer with a J-beta primer mix, a second PCR ran for 7 to 11 cycles. All cDNA molecules were each tagged by a template-switch adaptor with 12 random nucleotides. TCRdb reanalysed the 5' RACE reads using MiXCR and keeps one entry per CDR3 protein. The sample comprises about 670,000 distinct CDR3 sequences, around 38% of which are singletons, and about 32% rests with the top ten. Isolation of PBMCs gave at least 6 million cells per sample. The CDR3 is 12 amino acids. V was cut by 7 bases and J by 3 bases, with 10 bases left in between. Germline loops: CDR1 MNHEY, CDR2 SVGAGI. This clonotype was seen ten or more times. Antigen: not known.

This rearrangement joins TRBV6-5 to TRBJ2-7; D might be TRBD1 (6 bases). Source material: blood. The TCR originated in a man older than 75 in good health. CDR3 amino acids: CASKGENYEQYF. CDR3 sequence (DNA): TGTGCCAGCAAGGGGGAGAACTACGAGCAGTACTTC.